A selection of T cell receptor beta chains follows, all from one sample in a study of T cells in Graves' hyperthyroidism and ophthalmopathy. MiXCR, applied by TCRdb to the multiplex PCR reads, yields one record per CDR3 protein. The table records around 690,000 distinct CDR3 sequences, 20% to 25% of them present only once. The sample taken for sequencing was blood. The receptors derive from a man aged 25-45 years with Graves' ophthalmopathy. CDR3s leave out the opening cysteine and the closing phenylalanine or tryptophan.

J	V	CDR3
TRBJ2-1	TRBV19	ASSIFLAGGHEQF
TRBJ2-7	TRBV7-9	ASSSRDRSSYVQY
TRBJ2-7	TRBV5-1	ASSRAGGPFGLAGPSSYEQY
TRBJ2-1	TRBV20-1	SAHRQAGGDEQF
TRBJ1-5	TRBV27	ASRAGTGGSMGNQPQH
TRBJ1-1	TRBV27	ASGATGGTEAF
TRBJ2-3	TRBV6-6	ASSYKSQGAWDTQY
TRBJ1-2	TRBV6-6	ASSYSGTAIGGYT
TRBJ2-3	TRBV9	ASTTGPNTDTQY
TRBJ1-5	TRBV4-1	ASSQVPPPGGQPQH
TRBJ2-7	TRBV20-1	SASEGESISYEQY
TRBJ1-2	TRBV7-2	ASSPPFSGRKDSYGYT
TRBJ2-7	TRBV7-9	ASSSSGGPHEQY
TRBJ1-1	TRBV5-1	ASSLRGVASTEAF
TRBJ2-3	TRBV24-1	ATSDPRDTTRDTQY
TRBJ2-7	TRBV20-1	SANPGTSGIYEQY